This T cell receptor beta chain was sequenced during a study of T cell clonality in common variable immunodeficiency. Study observations and caveats: In common variable immunodeficiency, TCR beta chains reportedly carried fewer deletions and N-nucleotide insertions. CVID subjects shared fewer TCRbeta clones than healthy controls did.

This clone was picked up many times. Its antigen is not identified. The CDR3 is cut off 3 residues early in the read; its end comes from the germline J gene. This CDR3 spans 14 amino acids. V gave up 0 bases and J gave up 8 bases, with 10 bases separating them. CDR1 is KGHSH, CDR2 LQKENI, per germline. Data came from immunoSEQ multiplex PCR; TCRdb stores just in-frame clones and leaves some out. This sample has 30,000 or so clones and no singletons, with under 4% in the ten largest. Patients and controls were mostly of Caucasian heritage. The clonotype was recovered from a human donor with common variable immunodeficiency. The chain combines TRBV18 with TRBJ1-4; D possibly corresponds to TRBD1 (6 bases). The sequenced sample was peripheral blood mononuclear cells. The chain's CDR3 is CASSPPAQGEKLFF. The covered CDR3 bases are TGTGCCAGCTCACCACCGGCTCAGGGGGAAAAA. Supplemented by reference TRBV18 and TRBJ1-4, the full variable domain reads NAGVMQNPRHLVRRRGQEARLRCSPMKGHSHVYWYRQLPEEGLKFMVYLQKENIIDESGMPKERFSAEFPKEGPSILRIQQVVRGDSAAYFCASSPPAQGEKLFFGSGTQLSVL.